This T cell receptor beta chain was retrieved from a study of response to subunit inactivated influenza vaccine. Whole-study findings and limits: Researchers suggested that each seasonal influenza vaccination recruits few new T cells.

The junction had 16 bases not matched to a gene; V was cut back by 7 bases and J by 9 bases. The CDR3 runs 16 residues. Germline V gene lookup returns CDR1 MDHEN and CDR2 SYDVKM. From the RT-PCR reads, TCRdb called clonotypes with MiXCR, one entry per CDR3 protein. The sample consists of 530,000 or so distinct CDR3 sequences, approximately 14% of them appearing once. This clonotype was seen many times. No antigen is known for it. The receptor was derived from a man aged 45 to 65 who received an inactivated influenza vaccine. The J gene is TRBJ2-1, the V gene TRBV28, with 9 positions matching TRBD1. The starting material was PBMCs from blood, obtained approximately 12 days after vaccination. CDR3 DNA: TGTGCCAGCACCTCCCTTGGGACAGGGAGGGAAGGTGAGCAGTTCTTC. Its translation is CASTSLGTGREGEQFF. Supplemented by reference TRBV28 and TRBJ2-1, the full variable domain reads DVKVTQSSRYLVKRTGEKVFLECVQDMDHENMFWYRQDPGLGLRLIYFSYDVKMKEKGDIPEGYSVSREKKERFSLILESASTNQTSMYLCASTSLGTGREGEQFFGPGTRLTVL.